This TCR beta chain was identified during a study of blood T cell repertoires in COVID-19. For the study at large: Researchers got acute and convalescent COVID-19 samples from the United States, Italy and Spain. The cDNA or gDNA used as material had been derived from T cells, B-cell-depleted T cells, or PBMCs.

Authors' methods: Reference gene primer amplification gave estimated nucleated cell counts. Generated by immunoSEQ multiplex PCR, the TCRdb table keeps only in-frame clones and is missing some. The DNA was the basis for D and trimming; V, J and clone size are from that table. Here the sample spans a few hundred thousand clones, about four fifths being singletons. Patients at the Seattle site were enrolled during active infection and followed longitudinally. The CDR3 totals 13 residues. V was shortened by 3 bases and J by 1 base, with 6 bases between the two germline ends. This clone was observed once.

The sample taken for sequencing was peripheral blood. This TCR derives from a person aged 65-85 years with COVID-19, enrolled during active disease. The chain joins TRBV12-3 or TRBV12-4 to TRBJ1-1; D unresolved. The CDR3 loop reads CASSLRANTEAFF. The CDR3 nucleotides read TGTGCCAGCAGTTTGCGAGCGAACACTGAAGCTTTCTTT.